The rows below give T cell receptor beta chains drawn from one sample of a study of T-cell memory formation after mild COVID-19. A single record per CDR3 protein comes from TCRdb applying MiXCR to the 5' RACE reads. The sample lists about 560,000 distinct CDR3 sequences; approximately 15% were seen once. The sequenced sample consisted of PBMCs or a T cell subset sorted from them (not recorded which). The origin of the receptors is an adult woman who had mild COVID-19 (a few samples of this study predate the infection). Cell type and time point are not known. The CDR3 runs from the conserved cysteine through the conserved F or W. Fields, in order: J gene, clone size, D gene, V gene, CDR3 length, CDR3 protein, CDR3 DNA. D genes are given only for firm matches. The listing skips clone size in some rows; elsewhere it reads once, few, many or a size class.

>TRBJ2-3|-|TRBD1|TRBV11-2|16
CASSPRTGFPADTQYF
TGTGCCAGCAGCCCGCGGACAGGGTTCCCCGCAGATACGCAGTATTTT
>TRBJ2-3|few|-|TRBV5-5|15
CASSSGSFSTDTQYF
TGTGCCAGCAGCTCCGGATCCTTTAGCACAGATACGCAGTATTTT
>TRBJ1-1|-|-|TRBV12-3/TRBV12-4|14
CASSYSDRETEAFF
TGTGCCAGCAGTTATTCGGACCGAGAAACTGAAGCTTTCTTT
>TRBJ1-2|-|TRBD1|TRBV10-3|16
CAISRGQDTLNYGYTF
TGTGCCATCAGCAGGGGACAGGACACTTTAAACTATGGCTACACCTTC
>TRBJ1-2|few|-|TRBV5-1|13
CASSLQGSEGYTF
TGCGCCAGCAGCCTACAGGGATCGGAAGGCTACACCTTC
>TRBJ2-3|-|TRBD2|TRBV12-3/TRBV12-4|15
CASSLRSGVTDTQYF
TGTGCCAGCAGTTTAAGGAGCGGGGTCACAGATACGCAGTATTTT
>TRBJ2-3|many|TRBD1|TRBV9|16
CASSTQTGGITDTQYF
TGTGCCAGCAGCACCCAAACAGGGGGTATAACAGATACGCAGTATTTT
>TRBJ1-2|-|-|TRBV24-1|14
CATSSRWANYGYTF
TGTGCCACCAGTAGTCGATGGGCTAACTATGGCTACACCTTC
>TRBJ2-7|-|TRBD1|TRBV12-3/TRBV12-4|15
CASSLDDRVGSEQYF
TGTGCCAGCAGTTTGGATGACAGGGTTGGAAGCGAGCAGTACTTC
>TRBJ1-1|few|-|TRBV4-1|15
CASSQDAGRVSEAFF
TGCGCCAGCAGCCAAGATGCAGGGAGGGTCTCTGAAGCTTTCTTT
>TRBJ2-7|many|TRBD2|TRBV6-5|18
CASSYRLAGGPIVNEQYF
TGTGCCAGCAGTTATCGGCTAGCGGGAGGGCCGATCGTGAACGAGCAGTACTTC
>TRBJ2-3|few|-|TRBV4-3|15
CASSQIRERADTQYF
TGCGCCAGCAGCCAAATTCGGGAGAGGGCAGATACGCAGTATTTT
>TRBJ1-1|-|TRBD1|TRBV12-3/TRBV12-4|15
CASSYPQQGGTEAFF
TGTGCCAGCAGTTACCCTCAACAGGGGGGGACTGAAGCTTTCTTT
>TRBJ1-2|many|TRBD1|TRBV5-1|14
CASSARRDRGPYTF
TGCGCCAGCAGCGCCCGCCGGGACAGGGGACCCTACACCTTC
>TRBJ2-1|few|-|TRBV7-9|15
CASSLVGLSNDEQFF
TGTGCCAGCAGCTTAGTGGGACTCAGCAATGATGAGCAGTTCTTC
>TRBJ2-5|once|-|TRBV2|13
CASSVYRGETQYF
TGTGCCAGCAGTGTTTACAGAGGAGAGACCCAGTACTTC
>TRBJ2-1|few|TRBD1|TRBV7-3|16
CASSPRVGTAYNEQFF
TGTGCCAGCAGCCCTAGGGTCGGGACAGCCTACAATGAGCAGTTCTTC
>TRBJ1-1|-|-|TRBV7-8|13
CASSHMDRREAFF
TGTGCCAGCAGCCACATGGACAGAAGGGAAGCTTTCTTT
>TRBJ2-2|few|-|TRBV7-3|14
CASSRDSLIGELFF
TGTGCCAGCAGCCGGGACTCCCTCATCGGGGAGCTGTTTTTT
>TRBJ2-1|-|TRBD2|TRBV30|14
CAWEGLAGGNEQFF
TGTGCCTGGGAAGGACTAGCGGGAGGGAATGAGCAGTTCTTC
>TRBJ2-2|-|-|TRBV24-1|16
CATSDLRRGDTGELFF
TGTGCCACCAGTGATTTGCGGCGGGGAGACACCGGGGAGCTGTTTTTT
>TRBJ2-2|-|TRBD1|TRBV12-3/TRBV12-4|16
CASSKMTGNEAGELFF
TGTGCCAGCAGTAAAATGACAGGGAACGAGGCCGGGGAGCTGTTTTTT
>TRBJ2-7|many|-|TRBV4-1|13
CASSQDDRYEQYF
TGCGCCAGCAGCCAAGATGATCGATACGAGCAGTACTTC
>TRBJ2-5|few|-|TRBV20-1|14
CSAALAGRKETQYF
TGCAGTGCCGCCCTGGCGGGGCGAAAAGAGACCCAGTACTTC
>TRBJ1-1|many|-|TRBV5-1|14
CASSLGGARAEAFF
TGCGCCAGCAGCTTGGGGGGGGCGCGGGCTGAAGCTTTCTTT
>TRBJ2-2|few|TRBD2|TRBV3-1|19
CASSPRTSGRADHTGELFF
TGTGCCAGCAGCCCCAGAACTAGCGGGAGGGCCGACCACACCGGGGAGCTGTTTTTT
>TRBJ1-2|few|TRBD1|TRBV27|15
CASTTGTGFGYGYTF
TGTGCCAGTACGACCGGGACAGGGTTCGGCTATGGCTACACCTTC
>TRBJ2-3|few|-|TRBV5-1|16
CASSLAAVGSTDTQYF
TGCGCCAGCAGCTTGGCGGCCGTCGGAAGCACAGATACGCAGTATTTT
>TRBJ1-1|-|TRBD1|TRBV5-6|17
CASSLNRGLGQGTEAFF
TGTGCCAGCAGCTTAAACAGGGGACTTGGGCAGGGGACTGAAGCTTTCTTT
>TRBJ2-7|-|-|TRBV12-3/TRBV12-4|13
CASTPGGEYEQYF
TGTGCCAGCACCCCTGGAGGGGAATACGAGCAGTACTTC
>TRBJ2-3|-|-|TRBV12-3/TRBV12-4|14
CASMGGGYTDTQYF
TGTGCCAGCATGGGGGGGGGCTACACAGATACGCAGTATTTT
>TRBJ2-1|-|TRBD2|TRBV11-2|16
CASSWTSGSKGNEQFF
TGTGCCAGCAGCTGGACTAGCGGGAGTAAGGGGAATGAGCAGTTCTTC
>TRBJ1-1|few|-|TRBV10-3|12
CAIGADGTEAFF
TGTGCCATCGGTGCCGACGGGACTGAAGCTTTCTTT
>TRBJ2-7|few|-|TRBV9|15
CASSPDGAAPYEQYF
TGTGCCAGCAGCCCCGACGGGGCAGCTCCCTACGAGCAGTACTTC
>TRBJ1-5|-|-|TRBV20-1|14
CSARDRASNQPQHF
TGCAGTGCTAGAGACAGGGCTAGCAATCAGCCCCAGCATTTT
>TRBJ2-7|few|-|TRBV12-3/TRBV12-4|14
CASSFAKGAYEQYF
TGTGCCAGCAGTTTCGCTAAGGGAGCCTACGAGCAGTACTTC
>TRBJ2-3|few|-|TRBV4-2|13
CASRHTGFDTQYF
TGTGCCAGCCGGCACACGGGGTTTGATACGCAGTATTTT
>TRBJ2-7|few|TRBD1|TRBV11-3|15
CASSPTGWISYEQYF
TGTGCCAGCAGCCCGACAGGGTGGATCTCCTACGAGCAGTACTTC
>TRBJ2-1|many|TRBD1|TRBV5-1|19
CASSLPGQGMRAQYNEQFF
TGCGCCAGCAGCTTACCGGGACAGGGGATGAGGGCCCAATACAATGAGCAGTTCTTC
>TRBJ2-7|few|-|TRBV9|14
CASSVNGGPYEQYF
TGTGCCAGCAGCGTAAACGGGGGACCTTACGAGCAGTACTTC
>TRBJ2-1|many|TRBD2|TRBV7-2|17
CASNSPRGTSGRYEQFF
TGTGCCAGCAACTCCCCCCGGGGGACTAGCGGGAGGTATGAGCAGTTCTTC
>TRBJ2-4|-|-|TRBV27|16
CASSLSQGLAKNIQYF
TGTGCCAGCAGTTTATCGCAGGGCTTAGCCAAAAACATTCAGTACTTC
>TRBJ1-1|few|-|TRBV4-3|15
CASSRYFGGSTEAFF
TGCGCCAGCAGCCGATACTTCGGGGGGAGCACTGAAGCTTTCTTT
>TRBJ2-1|many|TRBD1|TRBV5-6|15
CASSLPGGSYNEQFF
TGTGCCAGCAGCTTGCCAGGGGGCTCCTACAATGAGCAGTTCTTC
>TRBJ2-7|-|TRBD2|TRBV7-2|15
CASSPLPGGLYEQYF
TGTGCCAGCAGCCCCCTGCCGGGAGGGCTGTACGAGCAGTACTTC
>TRBJ2-1|-|TRBD2|TRBV11-3|15
CASSPPGLVLNEQFF
TGTGCCAGCAGCCCCCCGGGACTAGTCTTGAATGAGCAGTTCTTC
>TRBJ2-3|few|-|TRBV7-2|12
CASSLAQDTQYF
TGTGCCAGCAGCTTAGCTCAAGATACGCAGTATTTT
>TRBJ2-1|few|-|TRBV12-3/TRBV12-4|13
CASSFPAENEQFF
TGTGCCAGCAGTTTCCCTGCAGAAAATGAGCAGTTCTTC
>TRBJ2-2|few|-|TRBV7-9|16
CASSRLSGTVTGELFF
TGTGCCAGCAGCCGCCTGTCCGGGACTGTCACCGGGGAGCTGTTTTTT
>TRBJ2-1|-|-|TRBV7-6|15
CASSLQALGYNEQFF
TGTGCCAGCAGCTTACAGGCCCTGGGCTACAATGAGCAGTTCTTC
>TRBJ2-3|-|-|TRBV11-2|14
CASSLNRYTDTQYF
TGTGCCAGCAGCTTGAATAGATACACAGATACGCAGTATTTT
>TRBJ2-7|-|TRBD1|TRBV2|15
CASSKGQTNSYEQYF
TGTGCCAGCAGTAAGGGACAGACCAACTCCTACGAGCAGTACTTC